These 2 T cell receptor beta chains originate from one sample sequenced in a study of shared clonotypes between healthy human individuals. This table comes from immunoSEQ multiplex PCR, and its TCRdb copy is limited to in-frame clones, with some not included. The repertoire consists of 190,000 or so clones, with around 63% occurring once and the leading ten covering about 10%. The specimen sequenced was memory CD4+ T cells sorted from blood. The subset was: CD45RA-negative fraction. The receptors were sampled from a man aged 30 to 45 in good health.

The chain joins TRBV14 to TRBJ2-1; 10 nucleotides align to TRBD2. CDR1 and CDR2 from the germline V gene are SGHDN and FVKESK. The CDR3 is 15 amino acids. Trimming cost V 3 bases and J 9 bases; bases outside gene matches: 8. CDR3 protein: CASSHSGLATGEQFF. The CDR3 DNA sequence: TGTGCCAGCAGCCACTCGGGACTAGCGACCGGTGAGCAGTTCTTC.

The chain joins TRBV28 to TRBJ1-1; D is uncertain. Germline CDR1 MDHEN, CDR2 SYDVKM. This CDR3 contains 15 residues. Between the trimmed V and J ends, which lost 6 bases and 0 bases, there was a span of 14 bases. The CDR3 loop reads CASRTPGVMNTEAFF. The CDR3 DNA reads as TGTGCCAGCAGAACGCCTGGCGTCATGAACACTGAAGCTTTCTTT.